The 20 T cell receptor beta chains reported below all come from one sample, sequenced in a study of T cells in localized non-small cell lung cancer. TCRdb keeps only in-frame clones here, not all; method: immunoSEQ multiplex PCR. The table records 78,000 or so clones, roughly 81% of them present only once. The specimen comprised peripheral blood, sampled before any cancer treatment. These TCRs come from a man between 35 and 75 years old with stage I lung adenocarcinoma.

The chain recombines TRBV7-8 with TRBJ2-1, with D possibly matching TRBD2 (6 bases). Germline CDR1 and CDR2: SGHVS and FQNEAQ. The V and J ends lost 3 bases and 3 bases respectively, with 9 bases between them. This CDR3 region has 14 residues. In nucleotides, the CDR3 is TGTGCCAGCAGCTTCTACGGGAGCTACAATGAGCAGTTCTTC. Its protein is CASSFYGSYNEQFF.

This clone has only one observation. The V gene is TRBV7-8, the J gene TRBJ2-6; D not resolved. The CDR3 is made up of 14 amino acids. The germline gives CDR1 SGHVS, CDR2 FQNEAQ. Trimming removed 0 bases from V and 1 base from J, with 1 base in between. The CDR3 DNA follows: TGTGCCAGCAGCTTAGCTTCTGGGGCCAACGTCCTGACTTTC. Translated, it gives CASSLASGANVLTF.

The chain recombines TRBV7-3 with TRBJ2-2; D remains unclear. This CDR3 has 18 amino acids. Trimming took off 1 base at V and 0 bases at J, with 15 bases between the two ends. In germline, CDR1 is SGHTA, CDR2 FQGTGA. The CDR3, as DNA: TGTGCCAGCAGCTTAAAGGCAGGCCTTCTCGCGAACACCGGGGAGCTGTTTTTT. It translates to CASSLKAGLLANTGELFF.

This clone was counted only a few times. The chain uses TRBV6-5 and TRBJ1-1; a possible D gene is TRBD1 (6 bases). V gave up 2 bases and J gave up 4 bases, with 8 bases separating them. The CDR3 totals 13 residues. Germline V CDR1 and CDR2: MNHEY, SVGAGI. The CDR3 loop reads CASSYEQGTEAFF. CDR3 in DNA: TGTGCCAGCAGTTACGAACAGGGCACTGAAGCTTTCTTT.

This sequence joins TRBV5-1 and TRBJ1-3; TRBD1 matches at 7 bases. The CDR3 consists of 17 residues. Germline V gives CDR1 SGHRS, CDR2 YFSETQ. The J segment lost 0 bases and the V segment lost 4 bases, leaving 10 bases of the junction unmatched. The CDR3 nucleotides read TGCGCCAGCAGCAGGAGCGCTGACAGGGCCTCTGGAAACACCATATATTTT. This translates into CASSRSADRASGNTIYF.

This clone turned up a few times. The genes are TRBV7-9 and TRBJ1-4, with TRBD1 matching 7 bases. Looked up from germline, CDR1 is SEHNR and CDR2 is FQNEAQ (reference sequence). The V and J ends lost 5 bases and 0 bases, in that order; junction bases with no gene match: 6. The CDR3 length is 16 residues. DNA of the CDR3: TGTGCCAGCAGCGTCGGGACAGTAGCAACTAATGAAAAACTGTTTTTT. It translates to CASSVGTVATNEKLFF.

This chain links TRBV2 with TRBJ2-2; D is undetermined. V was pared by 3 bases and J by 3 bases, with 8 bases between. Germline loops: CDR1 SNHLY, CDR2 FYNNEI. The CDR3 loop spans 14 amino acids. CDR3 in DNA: TGTGCCAGCAGTGATTTAGGGTACACCGGGGAGCTGTTTTTT. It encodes CASSDLGYTGELFF.

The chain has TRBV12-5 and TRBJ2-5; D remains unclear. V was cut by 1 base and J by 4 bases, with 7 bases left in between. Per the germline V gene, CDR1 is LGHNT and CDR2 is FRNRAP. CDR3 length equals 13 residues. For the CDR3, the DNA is TGTGCTAGTGGTTTGGAGGCAGGAGAGACCCAGTACTTC. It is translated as CASGLEAGETQYF.

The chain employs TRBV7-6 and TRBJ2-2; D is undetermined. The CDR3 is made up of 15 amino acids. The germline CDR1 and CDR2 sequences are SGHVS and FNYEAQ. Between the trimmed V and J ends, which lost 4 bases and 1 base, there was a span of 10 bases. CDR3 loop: CASSSVSVNTGELFF. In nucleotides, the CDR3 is TGTGCCAGCAGCTCAGTGTCAGTGAACACCGGGGAGCTGTTTTTT.

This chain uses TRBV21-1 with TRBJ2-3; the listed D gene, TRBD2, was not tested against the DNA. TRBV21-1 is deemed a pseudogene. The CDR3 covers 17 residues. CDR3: CASTSEGGGLSTDTQYF. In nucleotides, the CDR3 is TGTGCCAGCACCTCCGAGGGTGGCGGTTTATCCACAGATACGCAGTATTTT.

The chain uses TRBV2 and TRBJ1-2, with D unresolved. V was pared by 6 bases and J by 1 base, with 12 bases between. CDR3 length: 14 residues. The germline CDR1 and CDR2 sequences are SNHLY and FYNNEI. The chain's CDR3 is CASSRGTGNYGYTF. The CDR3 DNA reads TGTGCCAGCAGCCGAGGCACGGGTAACTATGGCTACACCTTC.

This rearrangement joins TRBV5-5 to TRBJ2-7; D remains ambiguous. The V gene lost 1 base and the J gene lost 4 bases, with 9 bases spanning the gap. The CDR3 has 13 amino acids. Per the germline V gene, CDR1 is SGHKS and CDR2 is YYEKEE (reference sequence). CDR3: CASSLWEGYEQYF. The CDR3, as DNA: TGTGCCAGCAGCTTGTGGGAAGGGTACGAGCAGTACTTC. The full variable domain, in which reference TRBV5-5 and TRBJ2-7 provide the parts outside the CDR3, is DAGVTQSPTHLIKTRGQQVTLRCSPISGHKSVSWYQQVLGQGPQFIFQYYEKEERGRGNFPDRFSARQFPNYSSELNVNALLLGDSALYLCASSLWEGYEQYFGPGTRLTVT.

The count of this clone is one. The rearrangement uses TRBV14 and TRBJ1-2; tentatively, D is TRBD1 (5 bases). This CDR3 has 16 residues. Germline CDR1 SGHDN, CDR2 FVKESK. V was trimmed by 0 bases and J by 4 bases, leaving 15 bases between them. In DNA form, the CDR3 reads TGTGCCAGCAGCCAAGATAACCGGGACTGGGCCTATGGCTACACCTTC. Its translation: CASSQDNRDWAYGYTF.

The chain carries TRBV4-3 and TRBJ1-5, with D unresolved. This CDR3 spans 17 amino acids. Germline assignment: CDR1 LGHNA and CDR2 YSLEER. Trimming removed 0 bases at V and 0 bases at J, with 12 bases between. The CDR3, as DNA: TGCGCCAGCAGCCAAGATTCCGGCAGTCATAGCAATCAGCCCCAGCATTTT. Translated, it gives CASSQDSGSHSNQPQHF.

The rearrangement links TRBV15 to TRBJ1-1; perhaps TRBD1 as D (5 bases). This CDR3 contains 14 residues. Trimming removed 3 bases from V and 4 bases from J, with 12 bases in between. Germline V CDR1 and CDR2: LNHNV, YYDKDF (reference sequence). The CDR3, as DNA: TGTGCCACCAGCAGGACTATCGACAGCACTGAAGCTTTCTTT. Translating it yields CATSRTIDSTEAFF. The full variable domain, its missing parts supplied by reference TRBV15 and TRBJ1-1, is DAMVIQNPRYQVTQFGKPVTLSCSQTLNHNVMYWYQQKSSQAPKLLFHYYDKDFNNEADTPDNFQSRRPNTSFCFLDIRSPGLGDTAMYLCATSRTIDSTEAFFGQGTRLTVV.

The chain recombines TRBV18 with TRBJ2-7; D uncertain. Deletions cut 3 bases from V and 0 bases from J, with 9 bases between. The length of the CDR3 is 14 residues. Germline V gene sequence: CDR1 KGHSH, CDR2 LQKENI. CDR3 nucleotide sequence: TGTGCCAGCTCACCCGCCGAGGACTCCTACGAGCAGTACTTC. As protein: CASSPAEDSYEQYF.

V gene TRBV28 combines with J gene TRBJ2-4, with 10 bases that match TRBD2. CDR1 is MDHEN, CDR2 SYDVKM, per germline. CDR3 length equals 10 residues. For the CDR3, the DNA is TGTTCTAGCGGGAGTTACATTCAGTACTTC. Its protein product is CSSGSYIQYF.

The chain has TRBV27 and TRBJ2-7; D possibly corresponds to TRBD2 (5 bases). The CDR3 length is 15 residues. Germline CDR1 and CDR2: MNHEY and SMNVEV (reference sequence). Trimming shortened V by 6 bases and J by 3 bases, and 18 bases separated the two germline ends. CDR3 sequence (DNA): TGTGCCAGCAGACCCGCCGGGAACAGCTACTACGAGCAGTACTTC. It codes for CASRPAGNSYYEQYF.

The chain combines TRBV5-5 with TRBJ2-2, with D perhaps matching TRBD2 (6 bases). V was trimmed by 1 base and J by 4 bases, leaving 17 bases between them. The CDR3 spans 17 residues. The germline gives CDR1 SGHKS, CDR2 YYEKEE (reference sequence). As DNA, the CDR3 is TGTGCCAGCAGCTTGCTTCCCGACGGGGGAGTCACCGGGGAGCTGTTTTTT. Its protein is CASSLLPDGGVTGELFF.

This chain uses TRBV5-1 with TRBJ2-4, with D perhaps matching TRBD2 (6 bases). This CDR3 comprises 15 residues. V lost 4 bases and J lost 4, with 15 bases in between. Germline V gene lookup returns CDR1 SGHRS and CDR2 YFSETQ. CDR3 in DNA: TGCGCCAGCAGCCTCCGGGACTCCCCAAAAAACATTCAGTACTTC. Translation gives CASSLRDSPKNIQYF.